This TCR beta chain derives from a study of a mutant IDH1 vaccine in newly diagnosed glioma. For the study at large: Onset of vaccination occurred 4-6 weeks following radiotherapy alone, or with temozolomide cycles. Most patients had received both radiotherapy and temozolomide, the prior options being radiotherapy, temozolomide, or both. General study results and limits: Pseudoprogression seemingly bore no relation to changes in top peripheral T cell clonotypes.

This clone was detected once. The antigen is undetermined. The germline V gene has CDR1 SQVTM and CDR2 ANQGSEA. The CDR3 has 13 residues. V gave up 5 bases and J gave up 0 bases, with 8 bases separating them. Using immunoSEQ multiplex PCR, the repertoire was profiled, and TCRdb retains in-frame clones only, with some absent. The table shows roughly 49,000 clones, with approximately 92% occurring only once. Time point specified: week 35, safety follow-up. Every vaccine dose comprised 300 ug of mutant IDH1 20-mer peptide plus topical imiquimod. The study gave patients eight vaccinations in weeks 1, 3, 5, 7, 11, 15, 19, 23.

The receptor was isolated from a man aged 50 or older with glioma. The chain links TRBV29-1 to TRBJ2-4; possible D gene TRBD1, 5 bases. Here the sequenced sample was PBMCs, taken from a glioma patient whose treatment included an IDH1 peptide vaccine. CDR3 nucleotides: TGCAGCGTTACGACAGCAGCCAAAAACATTCAGTACTTC. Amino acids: CSVTTAAKNIQYF.